These 20 T cell receptor beta chains were all obtained from the same sample, sequenced in a study of Ad26.COV2.S vaccination and SARS-CoV-2 variants (dated by TCRdb to the early 2020s). The library was generated by the immunoSEQ multiplex PCR assay. TCRdb obtained this table from immuneACCESS and retained in-frame rearrangements with V and J assigned. These tables miss some clones; where compared with another copy, unresolved V genes account for less than half of the shortfall, and the remainder is unexplained. The sample table lists a few hundred thousand clones, around 86% of them with a count of one. The top ten clones comprise around 3.6% of the sample. Sample treatment or condition, as interpreted from the label and publication: some 20 received Ad26.COV2.S at low or high dose, single or two shots; 5 received placebo; per-sample allocation not given. For vaccine and placebo recipients, the sequenced repertoires came from samples collected on day 63 after the first injection.

The material was peripheral blood, obtained in a trial of Ad26.COV2.S vaccine versus placebo. The receptors come from a person aged 18-60 years who received the Ad26.COV2.S COVID-19 vaccine or a placebo.

The chain has TRBV13 and TRBJ1-4; unclear D gene. CDR3 length: 15 residues. Germline V gene data show CDR1 as PRHDT and CDR2 as FYEKMQ (reference sequence). The V end lost 5 bases, the J end lost 2 bases, and 12 bases lay between the germline ends. CDR3 amino acids: CASSPRGYTNEKLFF. The CDR3 DNA reads as TGTGCCAGCAGCCCAAGAGGTTATACTAATGAAAAACTGTTTTTT.

The chain links TRBV6-2 or TRBV6-3 to TRBJ2-5; D is uncertain. The CDR3 contains 16 residues. Trimming shortened V by 0 bases and J by 2 bases, and 13 bases separated the two germline ends. Germline V gives CDR1 MNHEY, CDR2 SVGEGT. In nucleotides, the CDR3 is TGTGCCAGCAGTTACTCGGGCTTAGGGCAGCAAGAGACCCAGTACTTC. It codes for CASSYSGLGQQETQYF.

The rearrangement uses TRBV6-2 or TRBV6-3 and TRBJ1-1; TRBD1 agrees at 7 bases. V gave up 7 bases and J gave up 7 bases; unmatched junction bases: 6. The germline gives CDR1 MNHEY, CDR2 SVGEGT. This CDR3 has 12 amino acids. CDR3 bases: TGTGCCAGCACCCCAGGGACAGATGAAGCTTTCTTT. Amino acid sequence: CASTPGTDEAFF.

The chain joins TRBV5-1 to TRBJ1-1; maybe TRBD1 (6 bases). Germline V gene data show CDR1 as SGHRS and CDR2 as YFSETQ. V lost 4 bases and J 4 bases, leaving 14 bases between the germline ends. The CDR3 runs to 14 residues. The CDR3 nucleotides read TGCGCCAGCAGCGAACAGGGTTTTGGCACTGAAGCTTTCTTT. Translating it yields CASSEQGFGTEAFF.

This clone was recorded only once. Other DNA sequences in this specimen translate into the identical CDR3. V and J are TRBV20-1 and TRBJ2-7; the D is unclear. CDR3 size: 11 residues. CDR1 is DFQATT, CDR2 SNEGSKA, per germline (reference sequence). Trimming shortened V by 2 bases and J by 4 bases, and 6 bases separated the two germline ends. The CDR3 region is CSARIGYEQYF. CDR3 bases: TGCAGTGCTAGAATCGGTTACGAGCAGTACTTC.

This clone was detected a few times. The rearrangement uses TRBV12-3 or TRBV12-4 and TRBJ1-5; 8 positions agree with TRBD1. Trimming at V came to 6 bases and at J to 9 bases, leaving 4 bases not matched to a gene. The CDR3 runs to 12 residues. The CDR3 DNA follows: TGTGCCAGCAGACATGACAGGGGGCCCCAGCATTTT. Residues: CASRHDRGPQHF.

This clone was detected a few times. The J gene is TRBJ2-5, the V gene TRBV5-1, with 10 bases identical to TRBD2. Germline CDR1 and CDR2: SGHRS and YFSETQ. The CDR3 runs to 16 residues. The V and J ends lost 2 bases and 4 bases, in that order; junction bases with no gene match: 8. In DNA, the CDR3 is TGCGCCAGCAGCTTCCAGCGGGGGGGAGTCCCAGAGACCCAGTACTTC. Amino acids: CASSFQRGGVPETQYF.

V gene TRBV19 combines with J gene TRBJ2-5, with 7 bases matching TRBD2. CDR1 and CDR2 from the germline V gene are LNHDA and SQIVND (reference sequence). The CDR3 sequence is 14 residues long. V shed 5 bases, J shed 5 bases, and the junction held 8 bases outside the gene matches. The CDR3 region is CASSRRGIGETQYF. Written as DNA, the CDR3 is TGTGCCAGTAGTCGGCGGGGGATCGGGGAGACCCAGTACTTC.

The V gene is TRBV3-1 (or the pseudogene TRBV3-2), the J gene TRBJ2-5; D not resolved. The germline V gene has CDR1 LGHDT and CDR2 YNNKEL (reference sequence). The CDR3 consists of 15 residues. Trimming cost V 1 base and J 5 bases, with 14 bases left between them. Written as DNA, the CDR3 is TGTGCCAGCAGCCAAGGGCCAGGACCTGGGGAGACCCAGTACTTC. The encoded protein is CASSQGPGPGETQYF.

The genes are TRBV10-3 and TRBJ1-4; D not certain. The CDR3 has 13 amino acids. Trimming took 6 bases from V and 2 from J, leaving 7 bases between them. Germline CDR1 is ENHRY and CDR2 is SYGVKD. CDR3 loop: CAIRAGTNEKLFF. The CDR3 nucleotides are TGTGCCATCAGGGCCGGGACTAATGAAAAACTGTTTTTT.

This clone is a singleton in its sample. The chain carries TRBV5-1 and TRBJ2-3, with 9 bases identical to TRBD1. V lost 2 bases to trimming and J lost 2 bases; unmatched junction nucleotides: 6. Germline V gene sequence: CDR1 SGHRS, CDR2 YFSETQ. The CDR3 totals 16 residues. CDR3 bases: TGCGCCAGCAGCTTTGAAGGACAGGGGACCACAGATACGCAGTATTTT. It translates to CASSFEGQGTTDTQYF.

This clone was counted a single time. The rearrangement joins TRBV30 to TRBJ1-1; 9 nucleotides align to TRBD1. The V gene end was trimmed by 7 bases and the J gene end by 0 bases; junction bases not matched to a gene: 9. The CDR3 is made up of 15 amino acids. CDR1 and CDR2 from the germline V gene are GTSNPN and SVGIG (reference sequence). The CDR3 spells CASVQGAMMNTEAFF. DNA of the CDR3: TGTGCCTCGGTACAGGGGGCGATGATGAACACTGAAGCTTTCTTT.

The chain has TRBV7-2 and TRBJ2-7, with D perhaps TRBD1 (6 bases). Germline lookup yields CDR1 SGHTA and CDR2 FQGNSA. CDR3 length: 14 residues. V was pared by 1 base and J by 1 base, with 8 bases between. CDR3 amino acids: CASSLVGASYEQYF. CDR3 nucleotide sequence: TGTGCCAGCAGCTTAGTGGGGGCGTCCTACGAGCAGTACTTC.

This sequence joins TRBV10-3 and TRBJ2-5; maybe TRBD2 (6 bases). The CDR3 sequence is 15 residues long. V lost 2 bases and J 5 bases, leaving 15 bases between the germline ends. Germline loops: CDR1 ENHRY, CDR2 SYGVKD. The CDR3 coding sequence is TGTGCCATCAGTGAGCTTCTAGGGGAGGCTGAGACCCAGTACTTC. This sequence encodes CAISELLGEAETQYF.

The chain employs TRBV13 and TRBJ1-5; D gene ambiguous. Germline V gene sequence: CDR1 PRHDT, CDR2 FYEKMQ (reference sequence). This CDR3 is 14 amino acids long. Deletions cut 2 bases from V and 4 bases from J, with 9 bases between. CDR3 coding DNA: TGTGCCAGCAGCTTAAAAGGGTGGAATCAGCCCCAGCATTTT. Its protein is CASSLKGWNQPQHF.

The chain uses TRBV5-8 and TRBJ2-3; either TRBD1 or TRBD2 may fit D (6 bases each). V dropped 4 bases and J dropped 1 base, with 16 bases sitting between them. This CDR3 is built from 16 residues. CDR1 and CDR2 from the germline V gene are SGHTS and YDEGEE. CDR3: CASSPGGRGRTDTQYF. In DNA form, the CDR3 reads TGTGCCAGCAGCCCCGGGGGCCGGGGGCGCACAGATACGCAGTATTTT.

This clone was seen once. The chain employs TRBV30 and TRBJ1-3; D unresolved. The V gene lost 5 bases and the J gene lost 4 bases, with 3 bases spanning the gap. CDR1 is GTSNPN, CDR2 SVGIG, per germline (reference sequence). This CDR3 is 10 amino acids long. The CDR3 protein is CAWGGNTIYF. CDR3 in DNA: TGTGCCTGGGGGGGAAACACCATATATTTT.

Of note for this clone: Other nucleotide sequences in the sample specify the same CDR3. CDR3 protein: CASSLPGYEQYF. The CDR3 DNA sequence: TGCGCCAGCAGCTTGCCCGGGTACGAGCAGTACTTC. This chain joins TRBV5-1 and TRBJ2-7; D not resolved. This CDR3 is 12 amino acids long. CDR1 and CDR2 from the germline V gene are SGHRS and YFSETQ. V lost 1 base and J 4 bases, leaving 6 bases between the germline ends.

The chain links TRBV12-5 to TRBJ2-5; D not resolved. Germline assignment: CDR1 LGHNT and CDR2 FRNRAP. The germline V and J ends were trimmed by 4 bases and 2 bases, with 14 bases remaining between them. The CDR3 spans 15 residues. CDR3 nucleotides: TGTGCTAGTGGTTCACCAAGGCCCTTTCAAGAGACCCAGTACTTC. This sequence encodes CASGSPRPFQETQYF.

This clone was seen a handful of times. The chain is built from TRBV6-5 and TRBJ1-5; 8 nucleotides align to TRBD1. The CDR3 covers 12 residues. Per the germline V gene, CDR1 is MNHEY and CDR2 is SVGAGI. J gave up 16 bases and V 6 bases, and 11 bases lay outside the gene matches. This CDR3 reads CASSSTGAIFHF. DNA for the CDR3: TGTGCCAGCAGCTCGACAGGGGCCATATTCCATTTT.